Sequencing of this TCR beta chain was carried out in a study of a mutant IDH1 vaccine in newly diagnosed glioma. Study in general: Prior therapy was radiotherapy, temozolomide, or both; most received both.

TCRdb's table, derived via immunoSEQ multiplex PCR, lists solely in-frame clones and lacks some. Of roughly 35,000 clones listed, about 88% were seen once; the top ten hold around 4.9%. In germline, CDR1 is GTSNPN, CDR2 SVGIG (reference sequence). The CDR3 contains 13 residues. The V gene end was trimmed by 1 base and the J gene end by 7 bases; junction bases not matched to a gene: 4. Noted time point: baseline, week 1 (first vaccination visit). Treatment specified: pre-vaccination baseline after standard-of-care therapy. This TCR derives from a woman in her forties with glioma. This sequence joins TRBV30 and TRBJ2-7, with 10 positions matching TRBD2. The material was PBMCs, obtained from a glioma patient treated with radiotherapy, temozolomide or both. This chain's CDR3 is CAWSASGRVEQYF. CDR3 DNA: TGTGCCTGGAGTGCAAGCGGGAGGGTTGAGCAGTACTTC.